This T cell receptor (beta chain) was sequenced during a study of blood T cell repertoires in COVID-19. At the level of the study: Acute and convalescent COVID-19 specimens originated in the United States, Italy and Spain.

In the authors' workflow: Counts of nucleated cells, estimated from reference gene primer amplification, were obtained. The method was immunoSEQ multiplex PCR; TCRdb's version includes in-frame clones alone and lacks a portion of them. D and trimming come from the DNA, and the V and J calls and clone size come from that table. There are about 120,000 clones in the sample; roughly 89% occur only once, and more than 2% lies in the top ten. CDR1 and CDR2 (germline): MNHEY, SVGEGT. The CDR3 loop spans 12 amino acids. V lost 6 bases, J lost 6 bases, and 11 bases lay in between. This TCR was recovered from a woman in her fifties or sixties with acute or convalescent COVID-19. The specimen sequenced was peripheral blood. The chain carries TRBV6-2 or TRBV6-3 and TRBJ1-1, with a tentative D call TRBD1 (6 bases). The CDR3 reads CASSLGHPEAFF. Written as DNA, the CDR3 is TGTGCCAGCAGCCTGGGACACCCTGAAGCTTTCTTT.